The clone carrying this T cell receptor (beta chain) has a handful of counts. Antigen specificity is unknown. This specimen belongs to a study of cytomegalovirus exposure and HLA in healthy donors. The study, taken as a whole, reports: Later on, an analysis showed TCR association rates differing by HLA locus, with DRB1 the most and HLA-C the fewest. In a later analysis, most CMV-associated TCR beta chains appeared HLA-restricted. TCR beta sequences numbering roughly 18,000 were associated with HLA alleles at 0.05 false discovery rate in a later analysis.

The PCR employed 60 Vbeta primers together with 13 Jbeta primers. Sequenced by immunoSEQ multiplex PCR; TCRdb stores in-frame clones only, minus some. The data hold 150,000 to 180,000 clones, with about four fifths observed a single time. The TCR originated in a man younger than 35 in good health and CMV-seronegative. The sample taken for sequencing was PBMCs.

CDR3 region: CASSQDRGGAPDTQYF. The CDR3 DNA is TGTGCCAGCAGCCAAGATCGCGGGGGGGCCCCAGATACGCAGTATTTT. This chain links TRBV4-2 with TRBJ2-3; TRBD2 aligns across 9 bases. The CDR3 loop spans 16 amino acids. Germline CDR1 reads LGHNA; CDR2 reads YNFKEQ. The V gene end was trimmed by 0 bases and the J gene end by 4 bases; junction bases not matched to a gene: 5.